This entry is about one T cell receptor beta chain. What it binds is not known. The data were obtained in a study of T cell responses to AZD1222 COVID-19 vaccine. Broader study findings: Increases in Spike-specific TCR breadth and depth were seen after two AZD1222 doses.

The table came from immunoSEQ multiplex PCR; TCRdb's copy has only in-frame clones and leaves some out. The sample includes 65,000 to 85,000 clones, roughly 90% of them seen just once. The CDR3 is 12 amino acids. Trimming took 3 bases from V and 10 from J, leaving 11 bases between them. The clonotype comes from an adult in good health. Sample: peripheral blood, taken on day 0 of AZD1222 vaccination. This rearrangement joins TRBV12-3 or TRBV12-4 to TRBJ2-3; D gene uncertain. The chain's CDR3 is CASSFSTGSQYF. The CDR3 region has the DNA TGTGCCAGCAGTTTTTCCACCGGGTCGCAGTATTTT.